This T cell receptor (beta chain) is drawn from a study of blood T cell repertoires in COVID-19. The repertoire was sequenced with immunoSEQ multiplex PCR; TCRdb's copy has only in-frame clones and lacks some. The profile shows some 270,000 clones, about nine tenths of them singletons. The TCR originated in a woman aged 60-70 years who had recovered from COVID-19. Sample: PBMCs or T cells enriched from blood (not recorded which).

The CDR3 region is CASSVEPHTGELFF. The CDR3 bases are TGTGCCAGCAGCGTAGAGCCCCACACCGGGGAGCTGTTTTTT. The rearrangement joins TRBV9 to TRBJ2-2; D not resolved. The germline V gene encodes CDR1 SGDLS and CDR2 YYNGEE. The CDR3 consists of 14 residues. V lost 0 bases to trimming and J lost 3 bases, with 6 bases between them.